Each of the 27 T cell receptor beta chains below was sequenced from the same sample in a study of blood T cell repertoires in COVID-19. TCRdb's table, derived via immunoSEQ multiplex PCR, lists solely in-frame clones and lacks some. Altogether 60,000 to 75,000 clones are present, about four fifths being singletons, with the ten largest covering around 9.6%. The sequencing sample was made of peripheral blood. These receptors were obtained from a woman aged 80 or over with acute or convalescent COVID-19.

The chain is built from TRBV9 and TRBJ2-1; possible D gene TRBD1, 7 bases. CDR3 length: 14 amino acids. CDR1 and CDR2 (germline): SGDLS, YYNGEE. Trimming removed 3 bases from V and 8 bases from J, with 15 bases in between. CDR3 region: CASSAGGGGDEQFF. For the CDR3, the DNA is TGTGCCAGCAGCGCCGGTGGAGGGGGCGATGAGCAGTTCTTC.

V gene TRBV2 combines with J gene TRBJ2-5; TRBD2 matches 10 bases. Germline V gives CDR1 SNHLY, CDR2 FYNNEI. There are 16 residues in the CDR3. With V trimmed by 5 bases and J by 4 bases, 10 bases remained unmatched. Written as DNA, the CDR3 is TGTGCCAGCAGTCGTTGGACTAGCGGAGCCGCAGAGACCCAGTACTTC. As protein: CASSRWTSGAAETQYF.

The gene calls are TRBV10-2 and TRBJ2-1; 8 bases line up with TRBD1. Germline lookup yields CDR1 WSHSY and CDR2 SAAADI. CDR3 length: 15 amino acids. The V and J ends lost 3 bases and 2 bases, in that order; junction bases with no gene match: 3. CDR3 loop: CASSDGTGPYNEQFF. CDR3 bases: TGCGCCAGCAGTGACGGGACAGGACCCTACAATGAGCAGTTCTTC.

This chain links TRBV10-1 with TRBJ2-1, with D perhaps matching TRBD1 (6 bases). V was shortened by 3 bases and J by 8 bases, with 20 bases between the two germline ends. CDR1 and CDR2 from the germline V gene are WNHNN and SYGVQD (reference sequence). This CDR3 is built from 16 residues. DNA of the CDR3: TGCGCCAGCAGTGATCCAACAGGGACCGAGAATTATGAGCAGTTCTTC. Encoded protein: CASSDPTGTENYEQFF.

The DNA of the CDR3 is TGTGCCAGCAGCTTGGGGGGGGCATTAGATACGCAGTATTTT. Amino acid sequence: CASSLGGALDTQYF. This chain joins TRBV9 and TRBJ2-3; tentatively, D is TRBD2 (7 bases). V was clipped by 4 bases and J by 5 bases, with 14 bases between them. CDR1 is SGDLS and CDR2 is YYNGEE in the germline V gene. CDR3 length: 14 residues.

This clone was seen just once. This chain joins TRBV6-5 and TRBJ1-6, with no clear D. The CDR3 runs 16 residues. V lost 2 bases to trimming and J lost 1 base, with 9 bases between them. From germline, CDR1 is MNHEY and CDR2 SVGAGI. The CDR3 spells CASSYAGWSYNSPLHF. DNA for the CDR3: TGTGCCAGCAGTTACGCGGGATGGTCCTATAATTCACCCCTCCACTTT.

J is TRBJ1-1 and V is TRBV6-4; D may be TRBD1 (5 bases). Trimming took off 0 bases at V and 4 bases at J, with 12 bases between the two ends. The CDR3 spans 15 residues. Germline V lookup: CDR1 MRHNA, CDR2 SNTAGT. The CDR3 loop is CASSDSAGPGTEAFF. CDR3 sequence (DNA): TGTGCCAGCAGTGACTCGGCGGGGCCGGGCACTGAAGCTTTCTTT.

The chain uses TRBV6-2 or TRBV6-3 and TRBJ2-7, with TRBD2 matching over 11 bases. V lost 0 bases to trimming and J lost 1 base; unmatched junction nucleotides: 5. The CDR3 length is 17 residues. The V gene's germline CDR1 is MNHEY and CDR2 SVGEGT. CDR3 residues: CASSYSLAGGISYEQYF. The CDR3 DNA sequence: TGTGCCAGCAGTTACTCTCTAGCGGGGGGAATATCCTACGAGCAGTACTTC.

J is TRBJ2-7 and V is TRBV10-1; 7 bases align to TRBD1. Germline V gene lookup returns CDR1 WNHNN and CDR2 SYGVQD (reference sequence). The V segment lost 6 bases and the J segment 4 bases; nucleotides outside the gene matches: 12. The CDR3 extends over 15 amino acids. The CDR3 DNA follows: TGCGCCAGCAGCTCGACAGGGTCGACGGGATACGAGCAGTACTTC. Translating it yields CASSSTGSTGYEQYF.

The chain joins TRBV4-1 to TRBJ2-5; TRBD2 agrees at 12 bases. With 1 base clipped from V and 5 bases from J, the junction kept 14 bases outside the gene matches. The CDR3 is made up of 19 amino acids. The germline CDR1 and CDR2 sequences are MGHRA and YSYEKL. The CDR3 DNA follows: TGCGCCAGCAGCCAAGGGAGTCCGGTACTAGCGGGGGGAATCGAGACCCAGTACTTC. Residues: CASSQGSPVLAGGIETQYF.

This chain joins TRBV5-5 and TRBJ1-4, with D maybe TRBD1 (6 bases). The CDR3 consists of 14 residues. The germline gives CDR1 SGHKS, CDR2 YYEKEE (reference sequence). Between the trimmed V and J ends, which lost 5 bases and 7 bases, there was a span of 15 bases. The CDR3 protein is CASRHGTQTEKLFF. The CDR3 coding sequence is TGTGCCAGCAGGCATGGGACACAGACTGAAAAACTGTTTTTT.

The CDR3 sequence is CASNVLGSTDTQYF. CDR3 bases: TGTGCCAGCAACGTGTTGGGCAGCACAGATACGCAGTATTTT. The gene calls are TRBV5-6 and TRBJ2-3; no firm D call. CDR3 size: 14 residues. The V end lost 6 bases, the J end lost 0 bases, and 11 bases lay between the germline ends. Germline V CDR1 and CDR2: SGHDT, YYEEEE.

V is TRBV4-2 and J is TRBJ2-7; a weak D match, TRBD2 (7 bases). Per germline, CDR1 LGHNA and CDR2 YNFKEQ. This CDR3 is built from 15 residues. Trimming shortened V by 4 bases and J by 6 bases, and 19 bases separated the two germline ends. CDR3: CASSPSEGGPSEQYF. CDR3 sequence (DNA): TGTGCCAGCAGCCCGTCAGAGGGGGGGCCTTCCGAGCAGTACTTC.

The rearrangement links TRBV4-2 to TRBJ2-5; D is unresolved. The CDR3 has 13 residues. Germline V gene lookup returns CDR1 LGHNA and CDR2 YNFKEQ. Trimming took off 1 base at V and 1 base at J, with 4 bases between the two ends. The CDR3 loop reads CASSQGSQETQYF. Written as DNA, the CDR3 is TGTGCCAGCAGCCAAGGGAGCCAAGAGACCCAGTACTTC.

This clone is a singleton in its sample. This chain connects TRBV6-2 or TRBV6-3 to TRBJ2-7; D is unresolved. This CDR3 has 13 amino acids. Germline assignment: CDR1 MNHEY and CDR2 SVGEGT. The V and J ends lost 6 bases and 0 bases respectively, with 9 bases between them. This CDR3 is CASSLDTSYEQYF. CDR3 DNA: TGTGCCAGCAGCCTAGACACCTCCTACGAGCAGTACTTC.

The rearrangement links TRBV7-9 to TRBJ1-3; D unresolved. V lost 3 bases to trimming and J lost 0 bases, with 9 bases between them. Germline CDR1 SEHNR, CDR2 FQNEAQ (reference sequence). The CDR3 has 15 residues. The CDR3 DNA reads as TGTGCCAGCAGCTTCTCACAGTTCTCTGGAAACACCATATATTTT. This translates into CASSFSQFSGNTIYF. Full variable domain (rest looked up from reference TRBV7-9 and TRBJ1-3): DTGVSQNPRHKITKRGQNVTFRCDPISEHNRLYWYRQTLGQGPEFLTYFQNEAQLEKSRLLSDRFSAERPKGSFSTLEIQRTEQGDSAMYLCASSFSQFSGNTIYFGEGSWLTVV.

The V and J genes are TRBV18 and TRBJ2-1; 7 nucleotides align to TRBD2. Trimming took 6 bases from V and 3 from J; bases not matched to a gene: 5. Germline CDR1 and CDR2: KGHSH and LQKENI. The CDR3 sequence is 14 residues long. CDR3 bases: TGTGCCAGCTCCCGGGGGAGGGACTACAATGAGCAGTTCTTC. Encoded protein: CASSRGRDYNEQFF.

The rearrangement links TRBV27 to TRBJ2-1; 8 bases match TRBD2. Germline CDR1 is MNHEY and CDR2 is SMNVEV (reference sequence). With 3 bases clipped from V and 10 bases from J, the junction kept 17 bases outside the gene matches. The CDR3 extends over 17 amino acids. As DNA, the CDR3 is TGTGCCAGCAGTTTTAGGCGTTCCGCCGGGGGGGCCGGGGAGCAGTTCTTC. It is translated as CASSFRRSAGGAGEQFF.

This chain joins TRBV7-9 and TRBJ2-1; 10 nucleotides line up with TRBD1. CDR3 length equals 14 residues. J lost 7 bases, V lost 5 bases, and 5 bases had no gene match. Germline CDR1 is SEHNR and CDR2 is FQNEAQ (reference sequence). DNA of the CDR3: TGTGCCAGCAGCCAGCCGGGACAGGGGAATGAGCAGTTCTTC. This sequence encodes CASSQPGQGNEQFF.

In this sample, this clone turned up a few times. CDR3 sequence (DNA): TGTGCCAGCTCACCAGTTTGGGCGGGGGGGCTATCCCCCGAGCAGTACTTC. As protein: CASSPVWAGGLSPEQYF. The J gene is TRBJ2-7, the V gene TRBV18, with 9 bases matching TRBD2. Germline loops: CDR1 KGHSH, CDR2 LQKENI. The CDR3 runs to 17 residues. Trimming at V came to 2 bases and at J to 6 bases, leaving 14 bases not matched to a gene.

This chain connects TRBV15 to TRBJ1-4; no firm D call. Germline V gives CDR1 LNHNV, CDR2 YYDKDF (reference sequence). The CDR3 spans 13 residues. V lost 4 bases, J lost 4 bases, and 7 bases lay in between. Written as DNA, the CDR3 is TGTGCCACCAGCAAGCCGTTTAATGAAAAACTGTTTTTT. Protein sequence: CATSKPFNEKLFF. The complete variable domain, with remaining parts taken from reference TRBV15 and TRBJ1-4, reads DAMVIQNPRYQVTQFGKPVTLSCSQTLNHNVMYWYQQKSSQAPKLLFHYYDKDFNNEADTPDNFQSRRPNTSFCFLDIRSPGLGDTAMYLCATSKPFNEKLFFGSGTQLSVL.

V usage is TRBV7-8 and J usage is TRBJ2-1; no reliable D call. The length of the CDR3 is 12 residues. The germline CDR1 and CDR2 sequences are SGHVS and FQNEAQ. Trimming removed 5 bases at V and 9 bases at J, with 11 bases between. In DNA, the CDR3 is TGTGCCAGCAGCCCCGTTTTTCTTGAGCAGTTCTTC. Amino acid sequence: CASSPVFLEQFF.

The chain has TRBV19 and TRBJ1-1; D may be TRBD1 (6 bases). The CDR3 extends over 13 amino acids. V was trimmed by 5 bases and J by 1 base, leaving 8 bases between them. The V gene's germline CDR1 is LNHDA and CDR2 SQIVND (reference sequence). CDR3 DNA: TGTGCCAGTAGTTCGGGACAGAACACTGAAGCTTTCTTT. Its protein product is CASSSGQNTEAFF.

The V call is TRBV6-1, the J call TRBJ1-6; TRBD1 matches 10 bases. Per germline, CDR1 MNHNS and CDR2 SASEGT. V dropped 3 bases and J dropped 18; count of bases not matched to a gene: 11. CDR3 size: 14 residues. The CDR3 reads CASSDPGQGRRGHF. CDR3 coding DNA: TGTGCCAGCAGTGACCCGGGACAGGGGCGGAGAGGCCACTTT.

The chain has TRBV25-1 and TRBJ2-5; 8 bases align to TRBD1. The CDR3 length is 16 residues. The ends lost 9 bases at V and 0 bases at J; junction bases unmatched: 12. The germline V gene encodes CDR1 MGHDK and CDR2 SYGVNS. CDR3 residues: CARGLGQATYQETQYF. In nucleotides, the CDR3 is TGTGCCAGGGGGCTGGGACAGGCGACATACCAAGAGACCCAGTACTTC. Drawing the rest from reference TRBV25-1 and TRBJ2-5, the complete variable domain is EADIYQTPRYLVIGTGKKITLECSQTMGHDKMYWYQQDPGMELHLIHYSYGVNSTEKGDLSSESTVSRIRTEHFPLTLESARPSHTSQYLCARGLGQATYQETQYFGPGTRLLVL.

The chain carries TRBV18 and TRBJ2-5, with a weak D call TRBD1 (5 bases). The CDR3 spans 15 residues. CDR1 is KGHSH, CDR2 LQKENI, per germline. Trimming took 3 bases from V and 5 from J, leaving 16 bases between them. The CDR3 DNA follows: TGTGCCAGCTCACCTTCAGGGCCCAGGTGGGAGACCCAGTACTTC. This sequence encodes CASSPSGPRWETQYF.

This clone was seen a single time. This chain links TRBV11-2 with TRBJ1-3, with D unresolved. The ends were cut back, 1 base at V and 0 bases at J, with 7 bases in the middle. The CDR3 sequence is 15 residues long. CDR1 and CDR2 (germline): SGHAT, FQNNGV. The CDR3 loop is CASSLGPYSGNTIYF. CDR3 DNA sequence: TGTGCCAGCAGCTTAGGGCCGTACTCTGGAAACACCATATATTTT.